This paragraph reports one T cell receptor beta chain. The data derive from a study of blood T cell repertoires in COVID-19. Across the whole study: Samples representing acute and convalescent COVID-19 were sourced from the United States, Italy and Spain. Sample material is recorded as cDNA or gDNA derived from T cells, B-cell-depleted T cells, or PBMCs.

Germline assignment: CDR1 SEHNR and CDR2 FQNEAQ (reference sequence). V trimming: 3 bases; J trimming: 8 bases; junction bases outside the gene matches: 9. CDR3 size: 15 residues. Recruited during active infection, patients (from Seattle) were subsequently followed longitudinally. The method was immunoSEQ multiplex PCR; TCRdb's version includes in-frame clones alone and lacks a portion of them. The sample consists of some 200,000 clones, 84% of them appearing once. This TCR came from a woman between 65 and 79 years old with COVID-19, enrolled during active disease. The chain carries TRBV7-9 and TRBJ1-4; 7 bases match TRBD1. Sequencing was performed on peripheral blood. The CDR3 DNA follows: TGTGCCAGCAGCTTCGGTGACAGGGCGGAGGAAAAACTGTTTTTT. Encoded protein: CASSFGDRAEEKLFF.